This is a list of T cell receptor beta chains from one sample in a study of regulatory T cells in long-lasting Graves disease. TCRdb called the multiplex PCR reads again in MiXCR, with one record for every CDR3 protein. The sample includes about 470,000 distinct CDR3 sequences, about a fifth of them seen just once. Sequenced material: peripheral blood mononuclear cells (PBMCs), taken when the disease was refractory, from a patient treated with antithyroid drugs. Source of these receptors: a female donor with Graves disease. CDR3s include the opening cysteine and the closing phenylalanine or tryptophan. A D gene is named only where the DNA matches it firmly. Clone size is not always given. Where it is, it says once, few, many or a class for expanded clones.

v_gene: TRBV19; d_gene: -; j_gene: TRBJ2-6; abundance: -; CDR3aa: CASTTYHSGANVLTF; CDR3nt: TGTGCCAGTACTACTTATCACTCTGGGGCCAACGTCCTGACTTTC
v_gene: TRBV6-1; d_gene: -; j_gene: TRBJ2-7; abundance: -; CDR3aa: CASRPGTSRSYEQYF; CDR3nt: TGTGCCAGCAGACCCGGGACAAGCCGATCCTACGAGCAGTACTTC
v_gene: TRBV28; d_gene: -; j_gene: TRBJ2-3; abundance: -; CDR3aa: CASTQGLQPQYF; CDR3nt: TGTGCCAGCACCCAGGGTCTTCAACCGCAGTATTTT
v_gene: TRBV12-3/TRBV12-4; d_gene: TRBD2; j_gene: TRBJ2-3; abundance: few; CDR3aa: CASSFGREGPRATDTQYF; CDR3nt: TGTGCCAGCAGTTTTGGACGGGAGGGCCCGAGAGCGACAGATACGCAGTATTTT
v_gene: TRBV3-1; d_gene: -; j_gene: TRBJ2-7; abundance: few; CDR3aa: CASSQAGQTYEQYF; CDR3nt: TGTGCCAGCAGCCAAGCAGGACAGACCTACGAGCAGTACTTC
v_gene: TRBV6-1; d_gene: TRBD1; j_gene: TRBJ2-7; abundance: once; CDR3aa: CASRQGAPIYEQYF; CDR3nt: TGTGCCAGCAGACAGGGGGCCCCTATCTACGAGCAGTACTTC
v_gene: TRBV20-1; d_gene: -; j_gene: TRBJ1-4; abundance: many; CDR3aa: CSARTGTSNEKLFF; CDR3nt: TGCAGTGCTAGAACCGGGACTTCTAATGAAAAACTGTTTTTT
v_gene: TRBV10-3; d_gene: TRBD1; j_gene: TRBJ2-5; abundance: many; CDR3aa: CAIRSSGTEQETQYF; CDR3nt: TGTGCCATCAGATCCTCCGGGACAGAACAAGAGACCCAGTACTTC
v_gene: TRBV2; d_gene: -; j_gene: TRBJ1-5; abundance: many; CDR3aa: CASSEGGVGSNQPQHF; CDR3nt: TGTGCCAGCAGTGAAGGGGGGGTTGGCAGCAATCAGCCCCAGCATTTT
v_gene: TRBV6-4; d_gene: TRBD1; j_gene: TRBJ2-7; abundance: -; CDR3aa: CASSYSYRGTNEQYF; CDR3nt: TGTGCCAGCAGTTACTCCTACAGGGGCACCAACGAGCAGTACTTC
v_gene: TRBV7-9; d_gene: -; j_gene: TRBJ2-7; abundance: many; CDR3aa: CASSSPDTANPYEQYF; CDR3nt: TGTGCCAGCAGCTCGCCCGACACCGCGAACCCCTACGAGCAGTACTTC
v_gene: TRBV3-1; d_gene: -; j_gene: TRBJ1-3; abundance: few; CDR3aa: CASSQISGSGNTIYF; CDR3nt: TGTGCCAGCAGCCAGATTTCTGGTTCTGGAAACACCATATATTTT
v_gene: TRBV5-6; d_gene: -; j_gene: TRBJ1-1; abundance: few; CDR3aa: CASSSPRWVEAEAFF; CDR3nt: TGTGCCAGCAGCTCCCCTCGGTGGGTGGAGGCTGAAGCTTTCTTT
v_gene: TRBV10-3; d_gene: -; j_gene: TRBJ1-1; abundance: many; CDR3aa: CAISEPGGGSEAFF; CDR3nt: TGTGCCATCAGTGAGCCGGGTGGGGGCTCTGAAGCTTTCTTT
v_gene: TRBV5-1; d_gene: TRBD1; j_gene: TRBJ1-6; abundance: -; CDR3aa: CASSRDSPDNSPLHF; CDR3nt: TGCGCCAGCAGTCGGGACAGTCCAGATAATTCACCCCTCCACTTT
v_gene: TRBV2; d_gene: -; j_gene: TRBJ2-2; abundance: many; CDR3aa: CASSEAEAAAEGELFF; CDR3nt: TGTGCCAGCAGTGAAGCGGAAGCGGCCGCGGAGGGGGAGCTGTTTTTT
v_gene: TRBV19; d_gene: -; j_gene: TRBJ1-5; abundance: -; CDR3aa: CASNIGQLSNQPQHF; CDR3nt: TGTGCCAGTAATATCGGACAGCTAAGCAATCAGCCCCAGCATTTT
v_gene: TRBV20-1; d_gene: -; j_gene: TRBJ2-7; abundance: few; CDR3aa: CSALRAAGQYF; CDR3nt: TGCAGTGCGCTTCGGGCCGCGGGGCAGTACTTC
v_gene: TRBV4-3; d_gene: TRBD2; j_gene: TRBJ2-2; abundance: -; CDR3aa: CASSQEDSGSAGELFF; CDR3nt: TGCGCCAGCAGCCAAGAGGATAGCGGGAGTGCCGGGGAGCTGTTTTTT
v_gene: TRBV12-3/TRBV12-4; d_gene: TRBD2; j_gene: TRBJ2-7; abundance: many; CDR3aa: CASSSAGGSIYEQYF; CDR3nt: TGTGCCAGCAGTTCCGCGGGCGGGAGTATCTACGAGCAGTACTTC
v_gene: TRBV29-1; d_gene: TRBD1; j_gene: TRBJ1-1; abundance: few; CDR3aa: CSVVTGTGSLEAFF; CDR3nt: TGCAGCGTCGTGACCGGGACAGGGAGCCTTGAAGCTTTCTTT
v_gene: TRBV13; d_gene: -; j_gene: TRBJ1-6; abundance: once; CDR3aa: CASSLGDSRHSPLHF; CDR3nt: TGTGCCAGCAGCTTAGGAGACAGCCGGCATTCACCCCTCCACTTT
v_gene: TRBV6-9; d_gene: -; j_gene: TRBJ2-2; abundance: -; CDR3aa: CASSYRGWNLNTGELFF; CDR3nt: TGTGCCAGCAGTTACCGGGGTTGGAACCTGAACACCGGGGAGCTGTTTTTT
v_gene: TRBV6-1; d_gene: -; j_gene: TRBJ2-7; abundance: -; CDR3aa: CASSRTTYEQYF; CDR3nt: TGTGCCAGCAGCAGGACTACCTACGAGCAGTACTTC
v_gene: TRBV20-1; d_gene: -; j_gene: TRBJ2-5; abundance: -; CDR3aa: CSARRGQETQYF; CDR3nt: TGCAGTGCTAGGCGGGGCCAAGAGACCCAGTACTTC
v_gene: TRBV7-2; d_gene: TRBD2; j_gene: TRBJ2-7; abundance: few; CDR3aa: CASSWIGASGNEQYF; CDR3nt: TGTGCCAGCAGCTGGATCGGGGCTAGCGGGAACGAGCAGTACTTC
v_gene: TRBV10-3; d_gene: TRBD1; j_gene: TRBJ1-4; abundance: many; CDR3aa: CATTGAGNEKLFF; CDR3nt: TGTGCCACGACAGGGGCGGGTAATGAAAAACTGTTTTTT
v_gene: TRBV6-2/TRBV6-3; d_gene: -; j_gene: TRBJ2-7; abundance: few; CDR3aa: CASSYSARGTDEQYF; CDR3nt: TGTGCCAGCAGTTACTCTGCTAGGGGGACCGACGAGCAGTACTTC
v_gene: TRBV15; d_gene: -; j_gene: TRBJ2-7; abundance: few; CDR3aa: CATSREWVKGAEQYF; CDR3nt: TGTGCCACCAGCAGAGAATGGGTGAAAGGAGCCGAGCAGTACTTC
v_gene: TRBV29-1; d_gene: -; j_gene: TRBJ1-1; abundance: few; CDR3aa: CSVSGVLNTEAFF; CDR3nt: TGCAGCGTTTCTGGAGTGTTGAACACTGAAGCTTTCTTT
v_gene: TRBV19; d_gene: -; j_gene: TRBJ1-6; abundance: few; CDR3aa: CASSIDRRGANSPLHF; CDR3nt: TGTGCCAGTAGTATCGACCGTCGGGGAGCGAATTCACCCCTCCACTTT
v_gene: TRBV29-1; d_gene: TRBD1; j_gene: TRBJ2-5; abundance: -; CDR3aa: CSVEGVGTGKETQYF; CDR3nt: TGCAGCGTTGAGGGGGTGGGGACAGGGAAAGAGACCCAGTACTTC
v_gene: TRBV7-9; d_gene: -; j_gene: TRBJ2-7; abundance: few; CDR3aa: CASSLSWGGAEQYF; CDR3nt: TGTGCCAGCAGCTTATCCTGGGGGGGCGCCGAGCAGTACTTC
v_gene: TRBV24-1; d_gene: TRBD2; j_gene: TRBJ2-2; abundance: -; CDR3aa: CATSGLSVRGRFNTGELFF; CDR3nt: TGTGCCACCAGTGGTTTGTCTGTCCGCGGGAGGTTCAACACCGGGGAGCTGTTTTTT
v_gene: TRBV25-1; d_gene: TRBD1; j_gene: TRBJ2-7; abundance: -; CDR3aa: CASSIQGNIYERYF; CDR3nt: TGTGCCAGCAGTATACAGGGGAACATCTACGAGCGGTACTTC
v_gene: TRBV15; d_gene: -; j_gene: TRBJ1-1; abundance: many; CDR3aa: CATSREGGNTEAFF; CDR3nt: TGTGCCACCAGCAGAGAGGGAGGAAATACTGAAGCTTTCTTT
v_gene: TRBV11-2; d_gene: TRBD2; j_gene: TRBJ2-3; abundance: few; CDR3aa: CASSVGLAGFDTQYF; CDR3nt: TGTGCCAGCAGCGTGGGACTAGCGGGATTCGATACGCAGTATTTT
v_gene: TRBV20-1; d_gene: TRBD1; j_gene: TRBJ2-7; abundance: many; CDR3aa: CSARDRGQGYEQYF; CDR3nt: TGCAGTGCTAGAGATAGAGGACAGGGCTACGAGCAGTACTTC
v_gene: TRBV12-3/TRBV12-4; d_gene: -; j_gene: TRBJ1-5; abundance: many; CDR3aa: CASSLSHGGNQPQHF; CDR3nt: TGTGCCAGCAGTTTGTCCCATGGGGGCAATCAGCCCCAGCATTTT
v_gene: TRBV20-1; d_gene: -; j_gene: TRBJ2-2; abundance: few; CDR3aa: CSARGHENTGELFF; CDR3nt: TGCAGTGCGAGGGGACATGAAAACACCGGGGAGCTGTTTTTT
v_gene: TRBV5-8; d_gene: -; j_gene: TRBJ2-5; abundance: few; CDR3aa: CASSLESGQETQYF; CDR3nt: TGTGCCAGCAGCTTGGAATCGGGGCAAGAGACCCAGTACTTC
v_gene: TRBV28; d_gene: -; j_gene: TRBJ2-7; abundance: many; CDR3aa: CASSSQGTGEQYF; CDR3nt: TGTGCCAGCAGTTCCCAGGGGACCGGCGAGCAGTACTTC
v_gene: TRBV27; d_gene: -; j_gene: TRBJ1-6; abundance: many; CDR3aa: CASSLSSGWGVGSPLHF; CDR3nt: TGTGCCAGCAGTTTATCGTCGGGGTGGGGAGTAGGTTCACCCCTCCACTTT
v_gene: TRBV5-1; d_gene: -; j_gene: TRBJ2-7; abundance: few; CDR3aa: CASSSALLGGKYEQYF; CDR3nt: TGCGCCAGCAGCTCGGCCCTCCTGGGGGGAAAGTACGAGCAGTACTTC
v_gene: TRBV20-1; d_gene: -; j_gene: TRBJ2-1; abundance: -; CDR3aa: CSATLAGEQFF; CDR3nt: TGCAGTGCTACTTTGGCCGGTGAGCAGTTCTTC
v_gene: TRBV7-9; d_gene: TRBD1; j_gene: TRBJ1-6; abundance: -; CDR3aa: CASSSQEGQLSPLHF; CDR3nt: TGTGCCAGCAGCTCACAAGAGGGACAGTTATCACCCCTCCACTTT
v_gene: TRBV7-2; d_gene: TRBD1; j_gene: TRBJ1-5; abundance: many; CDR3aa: CASSGTGHQPQHF; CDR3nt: TGTGCCAGCAGCGGGACAGGGCATCAGCCCCAGCATTTT
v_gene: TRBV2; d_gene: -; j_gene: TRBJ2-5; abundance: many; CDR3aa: CASTQMGVGETQYF; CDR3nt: TGTGCCAGCACCCAGATGGGGGTGGGGGAGACCCAGTACTTC
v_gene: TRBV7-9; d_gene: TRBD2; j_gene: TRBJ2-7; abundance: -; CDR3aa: CASSSPASGGYEQYF; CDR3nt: TGTGCCAGCAGCTCACCGGCTAGCGGAGGCTACGAGCAGTACTTC
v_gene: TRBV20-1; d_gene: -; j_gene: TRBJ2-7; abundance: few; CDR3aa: CSARDGLRRYYEQYF; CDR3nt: TGCAGTGCTAGAGATGGCTTGCGTAGGTATTACGAGCAGTACTTC
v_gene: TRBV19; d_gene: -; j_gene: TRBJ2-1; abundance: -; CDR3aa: CASSISSGGGYNEQFF; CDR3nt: TGTGCCAGTAGTATTTCGTCAGGGGGAGGCTACAATGAGCAGTTCTTC
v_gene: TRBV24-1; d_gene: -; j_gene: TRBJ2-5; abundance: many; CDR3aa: CATSDRTSGYQETQYF; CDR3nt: TGTGCCACCAGTGATCGGACCTCCGGGTACCAAGAGACCCAGTACTTC
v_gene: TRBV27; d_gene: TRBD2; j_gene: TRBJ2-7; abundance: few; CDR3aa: CASRVRLAGLDYEQYF; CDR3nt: TGTGCCAGCAGGGTCAGACTAGCGGGACTCGACTACGAGCAGTACTTC
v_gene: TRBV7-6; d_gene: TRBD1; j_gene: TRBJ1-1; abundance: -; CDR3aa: CASSLTTGGFTEAFF; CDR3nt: TGTGCCAGCAGCTTAACTACAGGGGGCTTCACTGAAGCTTTCTTT
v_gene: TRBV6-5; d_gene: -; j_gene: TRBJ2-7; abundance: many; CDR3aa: CASSYSSTGDEQYF; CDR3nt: TGTGCCAGCAGTTACTCGTCCACCGGGGACGAGCAGTACTTC